The rows below give T cell receptor beta chains drawn from one sample of a study of T cells in localized non-small cell lung cancer. Profiling relied on immunoSEQ multiplex PCR, and the TCRdb table lists in-frame clones only, not all of them. Of several thousand clones in the sample, around 92% were seen once. The input for sequencing was peripheral blood, taken before any cancer treatment. The receptors derive from a female donor aged 60 or older with stage II squamous cell lung carcinoma. Each CDR3 is given with its conserved first and last residue.

v_gene,CDR3aa
TRBV27,CASSAPGQGRNEQFF
TRBV6-5,CASSYSIPETPYEQYF
TRBV5-1,CASSGQGEQFF
TRBV5-8,CASSLARGRIDNEQFF
TRBV2,CASSTRIHLGDTQYF
TRBV5-1,CASSQGQGGNTEAFF
TRBV30,CAGDRGNEKLFF
TRBV7-2,CASSSPESAVNEQFF
TRBV5-4,CASRVSGGAGGGDTQYF
TRBV2,CASSPGGQETQYF
TRBV6-5,CASTYDGHGRGTQYF
TRBV5-1,CASSMTGVTEAFF
TRBV11-2,CASSLDPKNTEAFF
TRBV29-1,CSVESRVGNEQFF
TRBV7-9,CASSPRDRGGNEQFF
TRBV6-5,CASTLKYQSLSPLHF
TRBV21-1,CASSKDPSGGAGTGELFF
TRBV10-3,CAVQGTRSGNTIYF
TRBV5-1,CASSLTGVGVGFGTDTQYF
TRBV30,CAGAGQGYEQYF
TRBV7-2,CASSLALLAGVGETQYF
TRBV9,CASSGQWGTSGYTF